This T cell receptor (beta chain) was recovered during a study of post-analysis software for immune sequencing data. General study findings and limits: TRBV5-6, TRBV5-1 and TRBV20-1 were among roughly 5 TRBV segments more frequent in patients than controls.

The CDR3 has 15 amino acids. The V gene lost 2 bases and the J gene lost 4 bases, with 14 bases spanning the gap. CDR1 is SGDLS, CDR2 YYNGEE, per germline. Prepared libraries of TCR beta cDNA carried unique molecular identifiers. About 500,000 cDNA molecules came from around 1 to 9.1 million T cells. In TCRdb, the PCR reads were re-called with MiXCR into one record per CDR3 protein. The top ten clones hold roughly 8.2% of a sample with about 430,000 distinct CDR3 sequences, 35% to 45% of them seen once. Worth noting for this clonotype: Its antigen is not identified.

The TCR comes from a girl aged 2 to 9 with multiple sclerosis. Sample: blood. The gene calls are TRBV9 and TRBJ2-3; D not certain. The DNA of the CDR3 is TGTGCCAGCAGCGTCGCCAGGCGAACGGCAGATACGCAGTATTTT. It yields the protein CASSVARRTADTQYF.